Listed below are T cell receptor beta chains from one sample, sequenced in a study of T cell repertoires in aging, cancer and after chemotherapy. TCRdb used MiXCR to reprocess the multiplex PCR reads, holding one entry per CDR3 protein. The sample has about 680 distinct CDR3 sequences, around 21% seen once. The sample consisted of blood. These receptors all stem from a human donor with a solid tumor. CDR3s include the opening cysteine and the closing phenylalanine or tryptophan. The D gene is left open where the match is weak. Rows may omit the clone size; those that give it use once, few, many or a size class.

j_gene	v_gene	d_gene	abundance	CDR3aa	CDR3nt
TRBJ1-5	TRBV28	TRBD1	few	CASSRTGGGNQPQHF	TGTGCCAGCAGTCGGACAGGGGGTGGCAATCAGCCCCAGCATTTT
TRBJ2-7	TRBV5-4	-	medium-sized	CASSFERTLEQYF	TGTGCCAGCAGCTTTGAGCGGACTTTAGAGCAGTACTTC
TRBJ1-1	TRBV27	-	few	CASSHRWGANMNTEAFF	TGTGCCAGCAGCCACCGGTGGGGGGCGAACATGAACACTGAAGCTTTCTTT
TRBJ1-4	TRBV20-1	TRBD1	large	CSAREDRGLNEKLFF	TGCAGTGCTAGAGAGGACAGGGGGCTAAATGAAAAACTGTTTTTT
TRBJ2-5	TRBV20-1	TRBD2	few	CSARVPSGSYWETQYF	TGCAGTGCTAGAGTACCTAGCGGGAGTTACTGGGAGACCCAGTACTTC
TRBJ1-2	TRBV6-5	TRBD1	medium-sized	CASSKQGHGYTF	TGTGCCAGCAGTAAACAGGGGCATGGCTACACCTTC
TRBJ1-4	TRBV4-3	-	-	CASSQDLRGFEKLFF	TGCGCCAGCAGCCAAGATCTCCGGGGGTTCGAAAAACTGTTTTTT
TRBJ2-3	TRBV18	TRBD1	medium-sized	CASSPLGTDDTQYF	TGTGCCAGCTCACCACTTGGGACAGACGATACGCAGTATTTT
TRBJ2-1	TRBV4-2	TRBD1	few	CASSPGTEIDEQFF	TGTGCCAGCAGTCCCGGGACAGAGATCGATGAGCAGTTCTTC
TRBJ2-1	TRBV4-3	-	medium-sized	CASSQASGAHYNEQFF	TGCGCCAGCAGCCAAGCTTCCGGTGCCCATTACAATGAGCAGTTCTTC
TRBJ1-1	TRBV7-6	-	hyperexpanded	CASSLEAVNTEAFF	TGTGCCAGCAGCTTAGAGGCAGTGAACACTGAAGCTTTCTTT
TRBJ2-1	TRBV28	-	few	CASSLGGPYNEQFF	TGTGCCAGCAGTCTCGGTGGTCCCTACAATGAGCAGTTCTTC
TRBJ1-1	TRBV7-9	-	few	CASKRGPSEAFF	TGTGCCAGCAAACGCGGTCCGAGTGAAGCTTTCTTT
TRBJ2-5	TRBV27	TRBD2	-	CASSPGGVYQETQYF	TGTGCCAGCAGCCCGGGAGGGGTGTACCAAGAGACCCAGTACTTC
TRBJ1-3	TRBV19	TRBD1	medium-sized	CASSPDRGRNTIYF	TGTGCCAGTAGCCCGGACAGGGGGAGAAACACCATATATTTT
TRBJ2-7	TRBV27	-	large	CASSPDGPVAYEQYF	TGTGCCAGCAGTCCCGACGGCCCCGTGGCCTACGAGCAGTACTTC
TRBJ1-1	TRBV20-1	-	few	CSASNRVTEAFF	TGCAGTGCTTCTAACAGGGTTACTGAAGCTTTCTTT